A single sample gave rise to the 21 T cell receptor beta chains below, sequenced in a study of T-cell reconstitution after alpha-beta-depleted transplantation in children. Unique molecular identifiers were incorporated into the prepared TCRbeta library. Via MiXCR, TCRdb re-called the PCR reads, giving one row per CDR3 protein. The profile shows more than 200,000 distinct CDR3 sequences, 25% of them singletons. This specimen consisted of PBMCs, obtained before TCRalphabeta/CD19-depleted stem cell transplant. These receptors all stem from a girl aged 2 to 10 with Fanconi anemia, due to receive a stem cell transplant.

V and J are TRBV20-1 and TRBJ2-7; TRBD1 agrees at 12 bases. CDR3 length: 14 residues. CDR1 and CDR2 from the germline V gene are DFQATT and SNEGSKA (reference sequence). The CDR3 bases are TGCAGCGCCTGGCGGGGACAGGGGGCATACGAGCAGTACTTC. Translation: CSAWRGQGAYEQYF.

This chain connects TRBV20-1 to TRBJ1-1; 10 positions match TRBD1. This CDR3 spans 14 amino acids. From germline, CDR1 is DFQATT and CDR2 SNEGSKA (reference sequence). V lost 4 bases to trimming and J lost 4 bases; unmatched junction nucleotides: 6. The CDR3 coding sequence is TGCAGTGCTACGCCCGGGACAGGGGTCACTGAAGCTTTCTTT. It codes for CSATPGTGVTEAFF.

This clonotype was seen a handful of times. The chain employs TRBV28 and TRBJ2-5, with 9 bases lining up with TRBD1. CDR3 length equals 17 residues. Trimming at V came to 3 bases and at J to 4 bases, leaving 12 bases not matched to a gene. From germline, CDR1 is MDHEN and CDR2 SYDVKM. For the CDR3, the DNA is TGTGCCAGCAGTTTCCCCAACAGGGGGCTGAGTGGAGAGACCCAGTACTTC. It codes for CASSFPNRGLSGETQYF.

CDR3 DNA sequence: TGTGCCAGCTCACCACCGGGACTAGCGGGAGGTGGCTACGAGCAGTACTTC. Translated: CASSPPGLAGGGYEQYF. The rearrangement uses TRBV18 and TRBJ2-7, with 15 bases that match TRBD2. J gave up 3 bases and V 0 bases, and 3 bases lay outside the gene matches. The CDR3 totals 17 residues. From germline, CDR1 is KGHSH and CDR2 LQKENI.

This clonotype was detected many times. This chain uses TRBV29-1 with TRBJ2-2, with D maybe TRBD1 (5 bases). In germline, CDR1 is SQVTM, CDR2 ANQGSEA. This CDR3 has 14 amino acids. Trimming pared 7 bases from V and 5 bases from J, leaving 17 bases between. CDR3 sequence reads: CSARAAYLTGELFF. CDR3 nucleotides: TGCAGCGCCAGGGCTGCCTACCTTACCGGGGAGCTGTTTTTT.

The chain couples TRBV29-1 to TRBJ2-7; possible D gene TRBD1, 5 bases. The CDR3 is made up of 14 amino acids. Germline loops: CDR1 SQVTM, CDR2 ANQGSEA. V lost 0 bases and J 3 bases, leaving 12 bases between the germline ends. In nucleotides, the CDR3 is TGCAGCGTTGAAGAGGACAATCATCACTACGAGCAGTACTTC. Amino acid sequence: CSVEEDNHHYEQYF.

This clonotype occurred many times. In DNA, the CDR3 is TGCAGCGTTGAAATGGGAGGGCATGAGCAGTTCTTC. It is translated as CSVEMGGHEQFF. V usage is TRBV29-1 and J usage is TRBJ2-1; 7 bases are shared with TRBD2. V lost 2 bases and J lost 8; bases outside the gene matches: 3. The length of the CDR3 is 12 residues. Germline V CDR1 and CDR2: SQVTM, ANQGSEA.

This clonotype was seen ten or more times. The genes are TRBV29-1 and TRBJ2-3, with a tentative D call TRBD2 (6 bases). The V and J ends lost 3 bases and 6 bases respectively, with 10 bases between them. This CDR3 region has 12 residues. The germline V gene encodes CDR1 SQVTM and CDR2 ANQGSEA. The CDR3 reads CSVDLLADTQYF. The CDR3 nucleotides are TGCAGCGTTGATTTACTAGCCGATACGCAGTATTTT.

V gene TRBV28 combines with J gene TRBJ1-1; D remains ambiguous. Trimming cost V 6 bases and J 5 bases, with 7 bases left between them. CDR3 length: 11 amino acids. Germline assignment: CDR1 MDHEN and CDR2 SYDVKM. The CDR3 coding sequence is TGTGCCAGCAGCTGGGCTACTGAAGCTTTCTTT. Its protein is CASSWATEAFF.

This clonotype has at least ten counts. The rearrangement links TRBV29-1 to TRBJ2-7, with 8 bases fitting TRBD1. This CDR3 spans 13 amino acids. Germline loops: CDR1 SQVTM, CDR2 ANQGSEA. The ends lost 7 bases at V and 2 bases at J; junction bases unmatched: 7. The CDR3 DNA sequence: TGCAGCGCCGTGACAGGGGAGGCCTACGAGCAGTACTTC. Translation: CSAVTGEAYEQYF.

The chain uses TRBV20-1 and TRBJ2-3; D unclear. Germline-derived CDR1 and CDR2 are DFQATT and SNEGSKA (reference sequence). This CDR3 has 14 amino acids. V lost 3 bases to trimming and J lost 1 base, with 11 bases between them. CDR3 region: CSARGLGGTDTQYF. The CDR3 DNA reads TGCAGTGCTAGGGGTCTAGGTGGCACAGATACGCAGTATTTT.

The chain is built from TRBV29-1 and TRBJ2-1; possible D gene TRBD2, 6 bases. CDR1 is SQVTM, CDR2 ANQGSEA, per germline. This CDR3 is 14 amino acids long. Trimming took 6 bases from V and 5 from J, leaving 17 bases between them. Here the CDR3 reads CSVGEILADNEQFF. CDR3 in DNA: TGCAGCGTGGGAGAGATACTAGCCGACAATGAGCAGTTCTTC.

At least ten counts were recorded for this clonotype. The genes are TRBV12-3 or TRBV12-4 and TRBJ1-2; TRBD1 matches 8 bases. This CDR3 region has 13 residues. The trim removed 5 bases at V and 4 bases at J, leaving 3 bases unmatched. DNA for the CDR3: TGTGCCAGCAGTGATACAGGGGGCTATGGCTACACCTTC. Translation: CASSDTGGYGYTF.

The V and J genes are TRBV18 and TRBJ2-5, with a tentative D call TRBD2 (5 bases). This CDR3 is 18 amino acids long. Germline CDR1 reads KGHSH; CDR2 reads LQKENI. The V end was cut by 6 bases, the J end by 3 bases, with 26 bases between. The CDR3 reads CASSPRGTGNLGEETQYF. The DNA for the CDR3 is TGTGCCAGCTCCCCGAGAGGAACGGGGAATTTGGGAGAAGAGACCCAGTACTTC.

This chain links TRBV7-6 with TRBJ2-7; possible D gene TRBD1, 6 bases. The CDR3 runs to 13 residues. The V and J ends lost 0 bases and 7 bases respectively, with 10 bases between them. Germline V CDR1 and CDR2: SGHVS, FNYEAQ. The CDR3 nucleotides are TGTGCCAGCAGCTTAGCGAATAGGGGGGAGCAGTACTTC. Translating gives CASSLANRGEQYF.

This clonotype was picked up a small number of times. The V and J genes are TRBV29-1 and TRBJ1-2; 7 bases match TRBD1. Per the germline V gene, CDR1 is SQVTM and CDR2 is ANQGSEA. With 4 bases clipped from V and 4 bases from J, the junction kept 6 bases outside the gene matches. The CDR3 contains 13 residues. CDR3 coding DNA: TGCAGCGTTGTGGACAGGCGATCCTATGGCTACACCTTC. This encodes CSVVDRRSYGYTF.

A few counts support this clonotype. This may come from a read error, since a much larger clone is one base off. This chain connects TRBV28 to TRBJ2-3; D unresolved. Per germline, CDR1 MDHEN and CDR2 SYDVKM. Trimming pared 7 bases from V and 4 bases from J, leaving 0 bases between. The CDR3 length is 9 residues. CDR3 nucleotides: TGTGCCAGCACAGATACGCAGTATTTT. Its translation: CASTDTQYF.

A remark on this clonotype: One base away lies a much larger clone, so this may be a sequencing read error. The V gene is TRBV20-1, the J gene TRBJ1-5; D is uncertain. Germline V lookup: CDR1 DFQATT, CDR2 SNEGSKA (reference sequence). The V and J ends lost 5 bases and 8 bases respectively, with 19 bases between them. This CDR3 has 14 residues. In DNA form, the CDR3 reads TGCAGTGCTCCCACGTGGTTGGGAAATAAGCCCCAGCATTTT. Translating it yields CSAPTWLGNKPQHF.

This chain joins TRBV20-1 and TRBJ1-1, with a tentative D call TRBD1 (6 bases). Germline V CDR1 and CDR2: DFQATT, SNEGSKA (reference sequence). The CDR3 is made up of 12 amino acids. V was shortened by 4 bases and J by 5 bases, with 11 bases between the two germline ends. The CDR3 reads CSANRARTEAFF. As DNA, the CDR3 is TGCAGTGCTAACAGGGCTCGGACTGAAGCTTTCTTT.

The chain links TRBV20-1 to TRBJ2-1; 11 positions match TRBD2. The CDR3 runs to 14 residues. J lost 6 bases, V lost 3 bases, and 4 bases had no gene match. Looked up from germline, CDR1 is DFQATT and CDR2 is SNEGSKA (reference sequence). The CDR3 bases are TGCAGTGCTAGGTCTAGCGGGAGGCCCAATGAGCAGTTCTTC. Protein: CSARSSGRPNEQFF.

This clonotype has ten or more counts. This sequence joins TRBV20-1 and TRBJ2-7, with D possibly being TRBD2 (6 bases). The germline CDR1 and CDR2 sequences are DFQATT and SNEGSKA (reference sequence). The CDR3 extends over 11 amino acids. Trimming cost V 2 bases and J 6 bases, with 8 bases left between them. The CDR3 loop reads CSARREFEQYF. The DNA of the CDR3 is TGCAGTGCTAGACGGGAGTTCGAGCAGTACTTC.